What follows describes a single T cell receptor (beta chain). The protocol was immunoSEQ multiplex PCR, while the TCRdb copy is restricted to in-frame clones and leaves out a portion. The table includes approximately 120,000 clones, approximately 90% detected once. These data are taken from a study of control samples from healthy donors and cancer patients. The CDR3 is 15 residues long. Germline lookup yields CDR1 ENHRY and CDR2 SYGVKD. V gave up 3 bases and J gave up 8 bases, with 14 bases separating them. The chain couples TRBV10-3 to TRBJ1-6; D is unclear. This receptor was obtained from a human donor in good health. The donor label of this sample is uncertain. The source material was blood. The DNA of the CDR3 is TGTGCCATCAGTGACTCGGAGTTTCTGGATTCACCCCTCCACTTT. It yields the protein CAISDSEFLDSPLHF.